The next 17 T cell receptor beta chains were all read from a single sample in a study of molecular identifiers for immune sequencing clone quantification. MiXCR was run by TCRdb on the PCR reads, yielding one entry per CDR3 protein. The sample contains about half a million distinct CDR3 sequences, around a fifth of which appear only once. Sequenced sample: naive CD8+ T cells from blood, with Jurkat cell RNA spiked in. The subset is: FACS-sorted CD8+CD4-CCR7+CD45RA+ naive T cells. The receptors come from a human donor in good health. Some libraries in this study had Jurkat cell RNA spiked in.

The table lists this clonotype with a few counts. This sequence joins TRBV20-1 and TRBJ2-7, with 7 bases matching TRBD2. The junction had 9 bases not matched to a gene; V was cut back by 3 bases and J by 4 bases. Germline loops: CDR1 DFQATT, CDR2 SNEGSKA (reference sequence). This CDR3 is built from 14 residues. Written as DNA, the CDR3 is TGCAGTGCTAGGCCCCGGGACTATCGTTACGAGCAGTACTTC. Its translation is CSARPRDYRYEQYF.

About this clonotype itself: Being one base from a much bigger clone, this may be a read error. Since the CDR3 does not end with the conserved phenylalanine or tryptophan, this likely comes from a read error. The genes are TRBV12-3 or TRBV12-4 and TRBJ2-1; D might be TRBD1 (6 bases). Trimming left V 3 bases short and J 10 bases short, with 16 bases between. This CDR3 contains 14 residues. The CDR3 loop is CASSLLGGIVEQFL. The DNA for the CDR3 is TGTGCCAGCAGTTTGCTAGGGGGAATCGTGGAGCAGTTCCTC.

This clonotype was seen a few times. V is TRBV3-1 and J is TRBJ2-2; D not certain. With 4 bases removed from V and 0 bases from J, the gap between germline ends came to 12 bases. The CDR3 runs to 16 residues. Per germline, CDR1 LGHDT and CDR2 YNNKEL (reference sequence). The chain's CDR3 is CASSPRTVANTGELFF. CDR3 bases: TGTGCCAGCAGCCCCCGGACGGTCGCGAACACCGGGGAGCTGTTTTTT.

J is TRBJ2-1 and V is TRBV20-1, with D perhaps TRBD2 (5 bases). The V end lost 0 bases, the J end lost 5 bases, and 14 bases lay between the germline ends. Germline V CDR1 and CDR2: DFQATT, SNEGSKA (reference sequence). This CDR3 is 15 amino acids long. DNA of the CDR3: TGCAGTGCTAGAGATCTGGTCGGGAACAACAATGAGCAGTTCTTC. It encodes CSARDLVGNNNEQFF.

The genes are TRBV28 and TRBJ1-4; 8 bases are a match to TRBD1. The J segment lost 3 bases and the V segment lost 5 bases, leaving 5 bases of the junction unmatched. The V gene's germline CDR1 is MDHEN and CDR2 SYDVKM. The CDR3 is 15 residues long. CDR3 amino acids: CASSPTGEANEKLFF. CDR3 nucleotides: TGTGCCAGCAGTCCGACAGGGGAGGCTAATGAAAAACTGTTTTTT.

The sample holds a few counts of this clonotype. The V gene is TRBV19, the J gene TRBJ1-1, with D possibly being TRBD1 (5 bases). Germline CDR1 LNHDA, CDR2 SQIVND (reference sequence). With 1 base removed from V and 1 base from J, the gap between germline ends came to 13 bases. The CDR3 runs to 16 residues. The CDR3 sequence is CASSIAMGPQNTEAFF. In DNA form, the CDR3 reads TGTGCCAGTAGTATAGCCATGGGGCCACAGAACACTGAAGCTTTCTTT.

The genes are TRBV6-2 or TRBV6-3 and TRBJ1-1; unclear D gene. Germline CDR1 reads MNHEY; CDR2 reads SVGEGT. The V end was cut by 7 bases, the J end by 1 base, with 13 bases between. The CDR3 extends over 14 amino acids. The chain's CDR3 is CASINTQQNTEAFF. The CDR3 DNA reads TGTGCCAGCATCAACACCCAGCAGAACACTGAAGCTTTCTTT.

The V and J genes are TRBV10-2 and TRBJ1-2, with a tentative D call TRBD1 (6 bases). This CDR3 is 16 amino acids long. The V and J ends lost 3 bases and 8 bases respectively, with 22 bases between them. Germline values: CDR1 WSHSY, CDR2 SAAADI. The CDR3 DNA sequence: TGCGCCAGCAGTGATTTGAGGCCGGGGTTTGGGGGCGGCTACACCTTC. It yields the protein CASSDLRPGFGGGYTF.

This clonotype was seen a handful of times. This chain uses TRBV6-2 or TRBV6-3 with TRBJ2-1; D assignment may be TRBD1 or TRBD2 (5 bases each). The ends were cut back, 5 bases at V and 14 bases at J, with 19 bases in the middle. The CDR3 has 13 amino acids. Germline V gene data show CDR1 as MNHEY and CDR2 as SVGEGT. The chain's CDR3 is CASSLGDHVSEFF. As DNA, the CDR3 is TGTGCCAGCAGTCTGGGGGACCACGTGTCCGAGTTCTTC.

In regard to this clonotype: This may come from a read error, since a much larger clone is one base off. V usage is TRBV5-1 and J usage is TRBJ1-4, with D perhaps matching TRBD1 (5 bases). Germline V CDR1 and CDR2: SGHRS, YFSETQ. The CDR3 totals 15 residues. Trimming stripped 4 bases from V and 6 bases from J, with 16 bases between. CDR3 sequence reads: CASSTERGSDEKLFF. CDR3 bases: TGCGCCAGCAGCACGGAACGGGGCTCTGATGAAAAACTGTTTTTT.

On this clonotype: A single base separates this from a much larger clone, so it may be a read error. The chain uses TRBV5-5 and TRBJ1-1; D gene ambiguous. Germline values: CDR1 SGHKS, CDR2 YYEKEE (reference sequence). The CDR3 loop spans 13 amino acids. DNA for the CDR3: TGTGCCAACAGCTTCGGGGTAAAAACTGAAGCTTTCTTT. Its protein product is CANSFGVKTEAFF. The entire variable domain, with the rest obtained from reference TRBV5-5 and TRBJ1-1, is as follows: DAGVTQSPTHLIKTRGQQVTLRCSPISGHKSVSWYQQVLGQGPQFIFQYYEKEERGRGNFPDRFSARQFPNYSSELNVNALLLGDSALYLCANSFGVKTEAFFGQGTRLTVV.

In its sample, this clonotype was seen a few times. The chain is built from TRBV3-1 and TRBJ2-5; D is uncertain. CDR3 length: 14 amino acids. CDR1 is LGHDT, CDR2 YNNKEL, per germline (reference sequence). V lost 0 bases and J lost 4, with 9 bases in between. CDR3 in amino acids: CASSQDRRRETQYF. The CDR3 nucleotides read TGTGCCAGCAGCCAAGATCGCAGAAGAGAGACCCAGTACTTC.

For this clonotype: An end of the junction differs from the germline gene, which may be a read error. This chain links TRBV27 with TRBJ2-3; D may be TRBD2 (6 bases). Germline V CDR1 and CDR2: MNHEY, SMNVEV (reference sequence). The CDR3 is made up of 13 amino acids. The chain's CDR3 is CASSTLATDAQYF. CDR3 DNA sequence: TGTGCCAGCAGTACACTAGCCACAGATGCGCAGTATTTT.

Remarks on this clonotype: This sequence may be a read error, since a much larger clone differs from it by one base. In this CDR3 the conserved last residue, phenylalanine or tryptophan, is missing, so a read error is likely. DNA for the CDR3: TGTGCCAGCAGCTTAGCGGAGGTTGGCGGCTACGAGCAGTACCTC. This translates into CASSLAEVGGYEQYL. The chain employs TRBV7-9 and TRBJ2-7; the D gene is possibly TRBD2 (5 bases). Between the trimmed V and J ends, which lost 0 bases and 3 bases, there was a span of 12 bases. Germline assignment: CDR1 SEHNR and CDR2 FQNEAQ (reference sequence). This CDR3 contains 15 residues.

Ten or more counts support this clonotype. This sequence joins TRBV4-2 and TRBJ2-7; D remains ambiguous. V lost 4 bases and J lost 0, with 10 bases in between. This CDR3 spans 14 amino acids. Per the germline V gene, CDR1 is LGHNA and CDR2 is YNFKEQ. CDR3 nucleotide sequence: TGTGCCAGCAGCCTCCCGGGTAGCTCCTACGAGCAGTACTTC. Protein sequence: CASSLPGSSYEQYF.

This clonotype has at least ten counts. The chain recombines TRBV19 with TRBJ2-7; D might be TRBD2 (5 bases). V was cut by 4 bases and J by 2 bases, with 6 bases left in between. CDR1 is LNHDA and CDR2 is SQIVND in the germline V gene (reference sequence). This CDR3 spans 12 amino acids. CDR3 protein: CASSTGTYEQYF. The CDR3 nucleotides are TGTGCCAGTAGTACGGGAACCTACGAGCAGTACTTC.

This clonotype was observed many times. This chain links TRBV7-9 with TRBJ1-4, with D perhaps matching TRBD1 (5 bases). Germline CDR1 SEHNR, CDR2 FQNEAQ (reference sequence). V gave up 3 bases and J gave up 5 bases, with 13 bases separating them. The CDR3 is 15 amino acids. The CDR3 is CASSFARGDNEKLFF. The CDR3 DNA sequence: TGTGCCAGCAGCTTCGCCAGAGGGGACAATGAAAAACTGTTTTTT.